The 17 T cell receptor beta chains reported below all come from one sample, sequenced in a study of spatial heterogeneity in lung cancer. TCRdb processed the 5' RACE reads anew with MiXCR; each CDR3 protein has one entry. This table holds just over 75,000 distinct CDR3 sequences, 7.5% to 9.5% found once. Time point indicated: sample taken at primary tumor resection. The sample was PBMCs, taken at surgery. The source is a male donor with early-stage non-small cell lung cancer.

The sample holds many counts of this clonotype. The chain couples TRBV3-1 to TRBJ2-1, with TRBD2 identical over 10 bases. This CDR3 contains 16 residues. The trim removed 2 bases at V and 10 bases at J, leaving 11 bases unmatched. Germline CDR1 and CDR2: LGHDT and YNNKEL (reference sequence). The CDR3 sequence is CASSQLDLAGEDEQFF. The DNA of the CDR3 is TGTGCCAGCAGCCAATTGGATCTAGCGGGAGAAGACGAGCAGTTCTTC.

CDR3 nucleotide sequence: TGTGCCAGCTCAGCCGACCTCCAAGAGACCCAGTACTTC. Amino acid sequence: CASSADLQETQYF. This chain joins TRBV18 and TRBJ2-5; D uncertain. Per germline, CDR1 KGHSH and CDR2 LQKENI. V lost 5 bases and J 1 base, leaving 8 bases between the germline ends. CDR3 length equals 13 residues.

This clonotype was seen many times. The chain has TRBV25-1 and TRBJ2-2; D not certain. The V gene's germline CDR1 is MGHDK and CDR2 SYGVNS. The CDR3 consists of 14 residues. The germline V and J ends were trimmed by 3 bases and 4 bases, with 9 bases remaining between them. The CDR3 region is CASSEPLGTGELFF. The CDR3 DNA sequence: TGTGCCAGCAGTGAGCCTCTGGGCACCGGGGAGCTGTTTTTT. Looking up the rest from reference TRBV25-1 and TRBJ2-2 gives the full variable domain: EADIYQTPRYLVIGTGKKITLECSQTMGHDKMYWYQQDPGMELHLIHYSYGVNSTEKGDLSSESTVSRIRTEHFPLTLESARPSHTSQYLCASSEPLGTGELFFGEGSRLTVL.

This clonotype was recorded many times. This sequence joins TRBV12-3 or TRBV12-4 and TRBJ2-6; D is undetermined. The CDR3 runs to 14 residues. V lost 8 bases, J lost 0 bases, and 8 bases lay in between. Here the CDR3 DNA reads TGTGCCAGCCGCTCTAGCTCTGGGGCCAACGTCCTGACTTTC. This codes for CASRSSSGANVLTF.

This clonotype was counted at least ten times. The chain couples TRBV2 to TRBJ2-1, with D unclear. In germline, CDR1 is SNHLY, CDR2 FYNNEI. This CDR3 contains 9 residues. Trimming stripped 7 bases from V and 12 bases from J, with 7 bases between. Here the CDR3 DNA reads TGTGCCAGCATGGGCGGGCAGTTCTTC. The encoded protein is CASMGGQFF.

There are many counts of this clonotype. The CDR3 DNA follows: TGTGCCAGCAGTTTAACCTTTCCAACTAGCGGGAGCGACAATGAGCAGTTCTTC. As protein: CASSLTFPTSGSDNEQFF. This rearrangement joins TRBV12-3 or TRBV12-4 to TRBJ2-1, with 11 bases identical to TRBD2. V lost 2 bases and J lost 5; bases outside the gene matches: 11. This CDR3 is 18 amino acids long.

The chain carries TRBV6-5 and TRBJ2-3; D is undetermined. V was trimmed by 1 base and J by 2 bases, leaving 7 bases between them. The germline gives CDR1 MNHEY, CDR2 SVGAGI. The length of the CDR3 is 14 residues. Written as DNA, the CDR3 is TGTGCCAGCAGTTACTTGACAAACACAGATACGCAGTATTTT. Translation: CASSYLTNTDTQYF.

The table lists this clonotype with many counts. The rearrangement links TRBV20-1 to TRBJ1-2; 8 nucleotides line up with TRBD1. The germline V gene encodes CDR1 DFQATT and CDR2 SNEGSKA (reference sequence). The CDR3 runs 15 residues. V shed 0 bases and J 5 bases; nucleotides not matched to a gene: 8. The DNA of the CDR3 is TGCAGTGCTAGAGATCAGAGACAGGGGAATTATGGCTACACCTTC. The encoded protein is CSARDQRQGNYGYTF.

In its sample, this clonotype was seen many times. V and J are TRBV6-5 and TRBJ1-6; D call uncertain. The CDR3 runs to 13 residues. Germline-derived CDR1 and CDR2 are MNHEY and SVGAGI. Trimming stripped 4 bases from V and 8 bases from J, with 9 bases between. CDR3 DNA sequence: TGTGCCAGCAGTTTCCTCGGGGATTCACCCCTCCACTTT. It translates to CASSFLGDSPLHF.

In this sample, this clonotype turned up a few times. The gene calls are TRBV5-1 and TRBJ2-2; the D gene is possibly TRBD1 (6 bases). The V gene lost 4 bases and the J gene lost 6 bases, with 16 bases spanning the gap. The germline V gene has CDR1 SGHRS and CDR2 YFSETQ. The CDR3 length is 15 residues. The CDR3 region is CASSTGQSVAGELFF. CDR3 coding DNA: TGCGCCAGCAGCACAGGACAGTCTGTCGCCGGGGAGCTGTTTTTT.

This clonotype has more than one count but fewer than ten. The chain joins TRBV7-9 to TRBJ1-3; D might be TRBD1 (6 bases). This CDR3 comprises 15 residues. Germline CDR1 SEHNR, CDR2 FQNEAQ (reference sequence). V lost 4 bases and J lost 1, with 11 bases in between. For the CDR3, the DNA is TGTGCCAGCAGCTCCCAGGGGAATTCTGGAAACACCATATATTTT. Translation gives CASSSQGNSGNTIYF.

This clonotype was seen repeatedly, ten times or more. This rearrangement joins TRBV4-2 to TRBJ2-2; TRBD2 aligns across 8 bases. J gave up 7 bases and V 1 base, and 8 bases lay outside the gene matches. There are 16 residues in the CDR3. Germline V gene sequence: CDR1 LGHNA, CDR2 YNFKEQ. The CDR3: CASSQAVGRADGELFF. The DNA of the CDR3 is TGTGCCAGCAGCCAAGCGGTCGGGAGGGCCGACGGGGAGCTGTTTTTT.

This clonotype was detected only a few times. Its ends do not fully match the called genes, so a read error is possible. J is TRBJ1-1 and V is TRBV12-3 or TRBV12-4, with no clear D. This CDR3 contains 16 residues. The chain's CDR3 is CVSSFGLLIVNTEAFF. The CDR3 DNA is TGTGTCAGCAGTTTCGGTCTTCTGATTGTTAACACTGAAGCTTTCTTT.

Many counts were recorded for this clonotype. The rearrangement joins TRBV20-1 to TRBJ1-4; tentatively, D is TRBD1 (6 bases). CDR3 size: 14 residues. The V end lost 6 bases, the J end lost 10 bases, and 21 bases lay between the germline ends. Germline CDR1 is DFQATT and CDR2 is SNEGSKA (reference sequence). CDR3 sequence: CSARRGDRIGKLFF. In DNA, the CDR3 is TGCAGTGCCAGAAGGGGGGACCGAATTGGAAAACTGTTTTTT.

Here the CDR3 DNA reads TGCAGGGCTGGAGCGGGAAGCACAGATACGCAGTATTTT. Its protein is CRAGAGSTDTQYF. This rearrangement joins TRBV20-1 to TRBJ2-3, with TRBD2 matching 7 bases. The germline gives CDR1 DFQATT, CDR2 SNEGSKA (reference sequence). The CDR3 is made up of 13 amino acids.

This clonotype was seen a few times. The chain has TRBV11-1 and TRBJ2-3; D gene ambiguous. V was trimmed by 3 bases and J by 2 bases, leaving 6 bases between them. CDR1 is SGHAT, CDR2 FQDESV, per germline (reference sequence). The CDR3 loop spans 13 amino acids. The CDR3 loop is CASSFIYTDTQYF. CDR3 in DNA: TGTGCCAGCAGCTTCATCTACACAGATACGCAGTATTTT.

The chain recombines TRBV11-1 with TRBJ2-2, with D unclear. The CDR3 runs 13 residues. The germline V gene encodes CDR1 SGHAT and CDR2 FQDESV (reference sequence). Trimming removed 6 bases at V and 1 base at J, with 6 bases between. CDR3 sequence: CASRHQNTGELFF. The CDR3, as DNA: TGTGCCAGCAGGCACCAGAACACCGGGGAGCTGTTTTTT. Filled out from reference TRBV11-1 and TRBJ2-2, the complete variable domain reads EAEVAQSPRYKITEKSQAVAFWCDPISGHATLYWYRQILGQGPELLVQFQDESVVDDSQLPKDRFSAERLKGVDSTLKIQPAELGDSAMYLCASRHQNTGELFFGEGSRLTVL.